This TCR beta chain came from a study of a mutant IDH1 vaccine in newly diagnosed glioma. Study in general: Patients began vaccination 4-6 weeks after radiotherapy alone, or with temozolomide cycles.

Time point defined: week 11, during vaccination. Every single dose of the vaccine, 300 ug of mutant IDH1 20-mer peptide, came with topical imiquimod. Here immunoSEQ multiplex PCR was the method, and the copy in TCRdb shows in-frame clones only, minus some. The sample consists of about 40,000 clones, roughly 84% of them appearing once. The CDR3 contains 17 residues. Unmatched junction bases numbered 17, after V lost 4 bases and J lost 9 bases. This clone has only one observation. Its matching antigen is unknown. The V and J genes are TRBV23-1 and TRBJ2-1, with TRBD2 matching over 8 bases. TRBV23-1 is known as an ORF, though its function is uncertain. The sequence came from a middle-aged man with glioma. The specimen was PBMCs, collected from a glioma patient whose treatment included an IDH1 peptide vaccine. The CDR3: CASSPTKLVAGISEQFF. For the CDR3, the DNA is TGCGCCAGCAGTCCAACTAAGCTCGTAGCGGGAATTAGTGAGCAGTTCTTC.